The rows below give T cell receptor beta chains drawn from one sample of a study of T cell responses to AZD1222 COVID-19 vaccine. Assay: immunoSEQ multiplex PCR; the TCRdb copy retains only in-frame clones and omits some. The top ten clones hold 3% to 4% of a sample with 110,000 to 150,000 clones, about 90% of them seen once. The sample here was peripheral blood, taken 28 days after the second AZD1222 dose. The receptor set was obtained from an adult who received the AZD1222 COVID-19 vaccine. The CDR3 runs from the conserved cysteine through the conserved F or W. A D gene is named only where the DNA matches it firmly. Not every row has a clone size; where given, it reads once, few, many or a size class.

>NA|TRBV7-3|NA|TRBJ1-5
CASSPRDLGPQHF
TGTGCCAGCAGCCCACGGGACCTGGGGCCCCAGCATTTT
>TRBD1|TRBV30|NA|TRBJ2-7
CAWSVRDRGRSNEQYF
TGTGCCTGGAGTGTACGGGACAGGGGGCGAAGTAACGAGCAGTACTTC
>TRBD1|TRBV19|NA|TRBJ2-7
CASSRTGTGAIEQYF
TGTGCCAGTAGTAGAACCGGGACAGGGGCGATCGAGCAGTACTTC
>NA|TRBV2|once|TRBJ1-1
CASRPNENTEAFF
TGTGCCAGCAGGCCGAATGAGAACACTGAAGCTTTCTTT
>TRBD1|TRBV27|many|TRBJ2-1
CASSAPPGQGFWSSYNEQFF
TGTGCCAGCAGTGCCCCCCCGGGACAGGGGTTTTGGAGCTCCTACAATGAGCAGTTCTTC
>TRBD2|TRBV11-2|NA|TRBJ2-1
CASSTGTSGRYNEQFF
TGTGCCAGCAGCACTGGGACTAGCGGGAGGTACAATGAGCAGTTCTTC
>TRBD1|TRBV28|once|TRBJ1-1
CASSLWTGRTEAFF
TGTGCCAGCAGTTTATGGACAGGGAGGACTGAAGCTTTCTTT
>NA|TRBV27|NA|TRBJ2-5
CASSLHTQETQYF
TGTGCCAGCAGTTTACACACACAAGAGACCCAGTACTTC
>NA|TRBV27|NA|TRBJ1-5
CASSFDPGGNQPQHF
TGTGCCAGCAGTTTCGACCCGGGGGGCAATCAGCCCCAGCATTTT
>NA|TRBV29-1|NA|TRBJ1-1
CSVEAQGPEAFF
TGCAGCGTTGAAGCTCAGGGTCCTGAAGCTTTCTTT
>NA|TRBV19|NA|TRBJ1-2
CASSWDGYYGYTF
TGTGCCAGTAGCTGGGACGGCTACTATGGCTACACCTTC
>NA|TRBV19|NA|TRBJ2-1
CASSRRGYAEQFF
TGTGCCAGTAGCAGGCGGGGTTATGCTGAGCAGTTCTTC
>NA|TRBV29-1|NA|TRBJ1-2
CSVAMEPDVNGYTF
TGCAGCGTTGCGATGGAGCCGGACGTCAATGGCTACACCTTC
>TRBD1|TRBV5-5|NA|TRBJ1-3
CASSQQGNGDTIYF
TGTGCCAGCAGCCAACAGGGGAACGGGGACACCATATATTTT
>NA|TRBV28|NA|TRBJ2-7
CASRTQPGEQYF
TGTGCCAGCAGGACCCAACCGGGCGAGCAGTACTTC
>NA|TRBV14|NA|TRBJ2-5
CASSQPLWAGTETQYF
TGTGCCAGCAGCCAACCTCTATGGGCGGGAACGGAGACCCAGTACTTC
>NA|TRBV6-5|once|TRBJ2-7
CASSLNPGLPYEQYF
TGTGCCAGCAGCCTTAACCCAGGGCTCCCCTACGAGCAGTACTTC
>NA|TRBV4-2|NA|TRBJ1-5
CASSQGRWEPQHF
TGTGCCAGCAGCCAGGGCCGGTGGGAGCCCCAGCATTTT
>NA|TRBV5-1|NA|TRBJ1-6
CASSLDKGRAGNSPLHF
TGCGCCAGCAGCTTGGACAAGGGCAGGGCAGGCAATTCACCCCTCCACTTT
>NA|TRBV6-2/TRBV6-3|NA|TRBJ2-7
CASSYSGRIYEQYF
TGTGCCAGCAGTTACTCCGGACGGATCTACGAGCAGTACTTC
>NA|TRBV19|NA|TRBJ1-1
CASSIYVEGTEAFF
TGTGCCAGTAGTATCTATGTGGAGGGCACTGAAGCTTTCTTT
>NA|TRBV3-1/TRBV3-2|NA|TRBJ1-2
CASSQDFGYGYTF
TGTGCCAGCAGCCAAGATTTTGGATATGGCTACACCTTC
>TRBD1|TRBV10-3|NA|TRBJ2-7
CAISAGQGGTYEQYF
TGTGCCATCAGTGCGGGACAGGGGGGGACCTACGAGCAGTACTTC
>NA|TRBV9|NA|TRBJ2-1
CASSVAGGGYNEQFF
TGTGCCAGCAGCGTAGCCGGAGGGGGATACAATGAGCAGTTCTTC
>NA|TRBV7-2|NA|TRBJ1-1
CASSPRTAGNTEAFF
TGTGCCAGCAGCCCTAGGACAGCGGGGAACACTGAAGCTTTCTTT
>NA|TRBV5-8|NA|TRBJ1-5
CASSKRAGTGNQPQHF
TGTGCCAGCAGCAAAAGAGCTGGTACAGGGAATCAGCCCCAGCATTTT
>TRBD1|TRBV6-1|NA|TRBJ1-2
CASSEQAGQDGYTF
TGTGCCAGCAGTGAACAAGCAGGACAGGATGGCTACACCTTC
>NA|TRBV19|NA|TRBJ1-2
CASSMKARGYTF
TGTGCCAGTAGTATGAAGGCAAGGGGCTACACCTTC
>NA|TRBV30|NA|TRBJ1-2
CAWWTGDYGYTF
TGTGCCTGGTGGACGGGTGACTATGGCTACACCTTC
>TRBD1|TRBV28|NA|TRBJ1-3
CASSTGQGTGNTIYF
TGTGCCAGCAGTACTGGACAGGGAACCGGAAACACCATATATTTT
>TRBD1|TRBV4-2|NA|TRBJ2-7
CASSQEDRDYEQYF
TGTGCCAGCAGCCAAGAAGACAGGGACTACGAGCAGTACTTC
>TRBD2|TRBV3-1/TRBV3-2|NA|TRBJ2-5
CASSQPGGSEETQYF
TGTGCCAGCAGCCAACCGGGAGGATCGGAGGAGACCCAGTACTTC
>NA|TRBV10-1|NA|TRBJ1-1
CASTNGQDTEAFF
TGCGCCAGCACTAATGGACAAGACACTGAAGCTTTCTTT
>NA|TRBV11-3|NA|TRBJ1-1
CASSSGDLTEAFF
TGTGCCAGCAGCTCAGGGGACCTTACTGAAGCTTTCTTT
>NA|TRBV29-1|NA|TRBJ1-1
CSVEGQGIAEAFF
TGCAGCGTTGAGGGGCAGGGGATCGCTGAAGCTTTCTTT
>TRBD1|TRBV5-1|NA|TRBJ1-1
CASSLPGQGVGGSEAFF
TGCGCCAGCAGCCTACCGGGACAGGGCGTTGGAGGGTCTGAAGCTTTCTTT
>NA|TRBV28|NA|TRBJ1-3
CASSPPPPGNTIYF
TGTGCCAGCAGTCCGCCTCCCCCTGGAAACACCATATATTTT
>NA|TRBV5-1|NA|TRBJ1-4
CASTTSQHNEKLFF
TGCGCCAGCACCACCTCCCAACATAATGAAAAACTGTTTTTT
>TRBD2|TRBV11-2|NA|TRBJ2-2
CASSPTSREGLIGELFF
TGTGCCAGCAGCCCGACTTCGCGGGAGGGCCTAATCGGGGAGCTGTTTTTT
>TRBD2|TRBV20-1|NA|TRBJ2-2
CSASRRLAGGSGELFF
TGCAGTGCTAGTCGGCGACTAGCGGGTGGAAGTGGGGAGCTGTTTTTT
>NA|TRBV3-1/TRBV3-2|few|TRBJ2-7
CASSQGAGSYEQYF
TGTGCCAGCAGCCAAGGGGCGGGGTCCTACGAGCAGTACTTC
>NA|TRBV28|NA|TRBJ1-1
CASSLSGTNTEAFF
TGTGCCAGCAGTTTGTCAGGGACGAACACTGAAGCTTTCTTT
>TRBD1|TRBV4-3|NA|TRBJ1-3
CASSQDWRTGSGNTIYF
TGCGCCAGCAGCCAAGATTGGAGGACAGGGAGTGGAAACACCATATATTTT
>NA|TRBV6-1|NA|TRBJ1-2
CASSVIWRGGNYGYTF
TGTGCCAGCAGTGTAATCTGGCGGGGCGGGAACTATGGCTACACCTTC
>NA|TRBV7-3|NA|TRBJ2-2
CASSPTSGELFF
TGTGCCAGCAGCCCGACATCCGGGGAGCTGTTTTTT
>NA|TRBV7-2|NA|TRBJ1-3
CASSEQQGIGNTIYF
TGTGCCAGCAGTGAACAACAGGGCATTGGAAACACCATATATTTT
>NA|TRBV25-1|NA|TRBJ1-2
CASRRDEGGYTF
TGTGCCAGCAGAAGGGACGAGGGAGGCTACACCTTC
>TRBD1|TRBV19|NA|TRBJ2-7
CASSTARTGYEQYF
TGTGCCAGTAGTACCGCCCGGACAGGTTACGAGCAGTACTTC